The T cell receptor (beta chain) described here comes from a study of Tregs in tolerant kidney transplant recipients. Assay used: immunoSEQ multiplex PCR; TCRdb lists only in-frame clones, some missing. The data show 110,000 or so clones, with 92% seen just once and less than 0.7% held by the top ten. This CDR3 comprises 15 residues. The V gene's germline CDR1 is SGHDN and CDR2 FVKESK. V was cut by 2 bases and J by 4 bases, with 13 bases left in between. The V gene is TRBV14, the J gene TRBJ2-3; maybe TRBD1 (6 bases). This clonotype was obtained from a human donor in good health. The sequenced sample was CD4+ T cells from blood. CDR3 nucleotide sequence: TGTGCCAGCAGCCAATTGGGGGCTGGGGCAGATACGCAGTATTTT. It specifies CASSQLGAGADTQYF. The full variable domain, in which reference TRBV14 and TRBJ2-3 provide the parts outside the CDR3, is EAGVTQFPSHSVIEKGQTVTLRCDPISGHDNLYWYRRVMGKEIKFLLHFVKESKQDESGMPNNRFLAERTGGTYSTLKVQPAELEDSGVYFCASSQLGAGADTQYFGPGTRLTVL.